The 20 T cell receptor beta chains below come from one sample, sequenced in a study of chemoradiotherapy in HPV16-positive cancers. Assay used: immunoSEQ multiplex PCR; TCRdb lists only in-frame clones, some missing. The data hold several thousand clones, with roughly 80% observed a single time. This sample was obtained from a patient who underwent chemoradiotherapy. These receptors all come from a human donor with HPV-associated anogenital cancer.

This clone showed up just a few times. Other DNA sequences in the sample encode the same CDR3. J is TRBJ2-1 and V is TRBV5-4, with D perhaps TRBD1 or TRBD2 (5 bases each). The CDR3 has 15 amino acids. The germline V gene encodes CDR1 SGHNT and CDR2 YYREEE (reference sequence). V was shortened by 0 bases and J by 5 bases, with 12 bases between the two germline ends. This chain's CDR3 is CASSLEGVRDNEQFF. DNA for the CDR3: TGTGCCAGCAGCTTGGAAGGGGTGAGGGACAATGAGCAGTTCTTC.

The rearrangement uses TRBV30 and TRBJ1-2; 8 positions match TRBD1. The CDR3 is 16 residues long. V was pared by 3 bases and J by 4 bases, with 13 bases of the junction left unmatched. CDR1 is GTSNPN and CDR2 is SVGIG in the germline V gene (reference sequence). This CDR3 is CAWRAAEDRDTYGYTF. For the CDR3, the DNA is TGTGCCTGGAGGGCCGCCGAGGACAGGGATACCTATGGCTACACCTTC.

CDR3 loop: CASSLAASGGSLSYEQYF. For the CDR3, the DNA is TGCGCCAGCAGCTTGGCAGCTAGCGGGGGGTCCCTCTCCTACGAGCAGTACTTC. The chain has TRBV5-1 and TRBJ2-7; TRBD2 aligns across 11 bases. Trimming cost V 0 bases and J 0 bases; bases outside gene matches: 8. Germline V gene sequence: CDR1 SGHRS, CDR2 YFSETQ. The CDR3 is made up of 18 amino acids.

Here the CDR3 DNA reads TGTGCCAGCAGCTTACAAGGGCCGAACACCGGGGAGCTGTTTTTT. Its translation is CASSLQGPNTGELFF. V is TRBV7-3 and J is TRBJ2-2, with D uncertain. V shed 2 bases and J shed 0 bases, with 7 bases lying between them. Looked up from germline, CDR1 is SGHTA and CDR2 is FQGTGA. This CDR3 has 15 amino acids.

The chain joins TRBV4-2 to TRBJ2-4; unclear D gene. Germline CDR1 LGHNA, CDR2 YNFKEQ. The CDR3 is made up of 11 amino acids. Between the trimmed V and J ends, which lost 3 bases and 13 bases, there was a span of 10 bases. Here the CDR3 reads CASSHGLAQYF. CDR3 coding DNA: TGTGCCAGCAGCCATGGGTTGGCACAGTACTTC.

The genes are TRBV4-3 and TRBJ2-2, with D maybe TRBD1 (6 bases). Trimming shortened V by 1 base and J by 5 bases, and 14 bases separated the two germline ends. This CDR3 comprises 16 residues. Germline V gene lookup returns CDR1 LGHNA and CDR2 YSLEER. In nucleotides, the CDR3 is TGCGCCAGCAGCCAAGGTGGGGGCCTTGGAACCGGGGAGCTGTTTTTT. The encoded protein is CASSQGGGLGTGELFF.

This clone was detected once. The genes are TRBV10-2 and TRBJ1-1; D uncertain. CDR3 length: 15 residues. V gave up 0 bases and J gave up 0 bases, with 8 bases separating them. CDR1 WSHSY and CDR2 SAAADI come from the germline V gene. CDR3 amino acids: CASSESGGMNTEAFF. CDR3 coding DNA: TGCGCCAGCAGTGAGTCTGGAGGCATGAACACTGAAGCTTTCTTT.

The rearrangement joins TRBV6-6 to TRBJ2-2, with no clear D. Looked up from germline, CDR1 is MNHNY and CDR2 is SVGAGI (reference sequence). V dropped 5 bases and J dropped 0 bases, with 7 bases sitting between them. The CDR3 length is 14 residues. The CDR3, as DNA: TGTGCCAGCAGTAGACTCTCGAACACCGGGGAGCTGTTTTTT. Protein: CASSRLSNTGELFF.

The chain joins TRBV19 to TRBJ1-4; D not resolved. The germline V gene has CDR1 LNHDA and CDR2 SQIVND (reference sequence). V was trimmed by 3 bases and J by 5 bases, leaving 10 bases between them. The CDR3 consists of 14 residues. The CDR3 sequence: CASSIGSANEKLFF. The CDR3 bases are TGTGCCAGTAGTATTGGGTCGGCAAATGAAAAACTGTTTTTT.

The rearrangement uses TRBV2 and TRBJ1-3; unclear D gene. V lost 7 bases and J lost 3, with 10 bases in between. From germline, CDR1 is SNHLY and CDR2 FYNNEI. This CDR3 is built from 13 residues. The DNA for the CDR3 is TGTGCCAGCATGTCGGGAATTGGAAACACCATATATTTT. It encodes CASMSGIGNTIYF.

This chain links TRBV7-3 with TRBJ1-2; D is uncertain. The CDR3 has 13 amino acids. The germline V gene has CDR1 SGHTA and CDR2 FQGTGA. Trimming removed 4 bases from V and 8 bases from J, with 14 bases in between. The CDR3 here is CASSSSAGGGYTF. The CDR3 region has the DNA TGTGCCAGCAGCTCTTCGGCAGGCGGAGGCTACACCTTC.

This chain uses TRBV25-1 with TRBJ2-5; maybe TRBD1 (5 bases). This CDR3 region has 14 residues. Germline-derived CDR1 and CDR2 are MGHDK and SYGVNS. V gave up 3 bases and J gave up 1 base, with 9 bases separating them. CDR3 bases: TGTGCCAGCAGTGAGTCGGACATCCAAGAGACCCAGTACTTC. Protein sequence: CASSESDIQETQYF.

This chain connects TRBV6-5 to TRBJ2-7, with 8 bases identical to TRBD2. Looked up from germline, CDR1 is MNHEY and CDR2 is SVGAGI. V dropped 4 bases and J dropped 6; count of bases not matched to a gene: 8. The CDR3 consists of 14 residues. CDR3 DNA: TGTGCCAGCAGTTCCGGGACTAGTTTGGTCGAGCAGTACTTC. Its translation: CASSSGTSLVEQYF.

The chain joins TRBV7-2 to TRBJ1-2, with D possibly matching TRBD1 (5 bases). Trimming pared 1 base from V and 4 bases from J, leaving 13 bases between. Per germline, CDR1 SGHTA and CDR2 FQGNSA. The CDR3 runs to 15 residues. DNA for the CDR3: TGTGCCAGCAGCTTAGGGCAGGGTATAACCTATGGCTACACCTTC. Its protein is CASSLGQGITYGYTF.

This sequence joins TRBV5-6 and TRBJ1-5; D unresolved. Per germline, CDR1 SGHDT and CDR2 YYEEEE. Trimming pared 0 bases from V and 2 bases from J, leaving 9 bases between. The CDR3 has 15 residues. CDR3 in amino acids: CASSLAGVRNQPQHF. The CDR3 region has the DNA TGTGCCAGCAGCTTGGCCGGGGTTCGCAATCAGCCCCAGCATTTT.

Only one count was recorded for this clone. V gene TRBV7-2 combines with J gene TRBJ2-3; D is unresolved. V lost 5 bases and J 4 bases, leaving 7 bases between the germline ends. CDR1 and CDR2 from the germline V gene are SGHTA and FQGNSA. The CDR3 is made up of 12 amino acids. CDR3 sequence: CASSGVSDTQYF. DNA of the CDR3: TGTGCCAGCAGCGGGGTTTCAGATACGCAGTATTTT.

The DNA for the CDR3 is TGTGCCAGCTCACCGGGGCAGGGGGGCTATAATTCACCCCTCCACTTT. It specifies CASSPGQGGYNSPLHF. The genes are TRBV18 and TRBJ1-6; 7 positions match TRBD1. The CDR3 has 16 residues. Trimming removed 3 bases from V and 3 bases from J; junction bases left unmatched: 5. CDR1 is KGHSH, CDR2 LQKENI, per germline. The whole variable domain, filled in from reference TRBV18 and TRBJ1-6, reads NAGVMQNPRHLVRRRGQEARLRCSPMKGHSHVYWYRQLPEEGLKFMVYLQKENIIDESGMPKERFSAEFPKEGPSILRIQQVVRGDSAAYFCASSPGQGGYNSPLHFGNGTRLTVT.

In DNA form, the CDR3 reads TGTGCCAGCAGGTTACTTCGAGCTTTCTTT. It yields the protein CASRLLRAFF. The rearrangement links TRBV5-8 to TRBJ1-1; D is ambiguous. In germline, CDR1 is SGHTS, CDR2 YDEGEE. V was shortened by 5 bases and J by 10 bases, with 9 bases between the two germline ends. The CDR3 length is 10 residues.

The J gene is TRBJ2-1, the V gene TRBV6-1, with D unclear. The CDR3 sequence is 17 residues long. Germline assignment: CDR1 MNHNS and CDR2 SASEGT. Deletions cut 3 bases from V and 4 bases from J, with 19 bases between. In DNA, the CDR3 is TGTGCCAGCAGTGAGGCGTCCGCCAACAAACCATACAATGAGCAGTTCTTC. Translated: CASSEASANKPYNEQFF.

CDR3 residues: CASSTDWVAANQPQHF. CDR3 sequence (DNA): TGTGCCAGTAGTACGGATTGGGTTGCTGCGAATCAGCCCCAGCATTTT. The rearrangement joins TRBV19 to TRBJ1-5; D is unresolved. Germline-derived CDR1 and CDR2 are LNHDA and SQIVND (reference sequence). The CDR3 consists of 16 residues. V was cut by 4 bases and J by 4 bases, with 17 bases left in between.